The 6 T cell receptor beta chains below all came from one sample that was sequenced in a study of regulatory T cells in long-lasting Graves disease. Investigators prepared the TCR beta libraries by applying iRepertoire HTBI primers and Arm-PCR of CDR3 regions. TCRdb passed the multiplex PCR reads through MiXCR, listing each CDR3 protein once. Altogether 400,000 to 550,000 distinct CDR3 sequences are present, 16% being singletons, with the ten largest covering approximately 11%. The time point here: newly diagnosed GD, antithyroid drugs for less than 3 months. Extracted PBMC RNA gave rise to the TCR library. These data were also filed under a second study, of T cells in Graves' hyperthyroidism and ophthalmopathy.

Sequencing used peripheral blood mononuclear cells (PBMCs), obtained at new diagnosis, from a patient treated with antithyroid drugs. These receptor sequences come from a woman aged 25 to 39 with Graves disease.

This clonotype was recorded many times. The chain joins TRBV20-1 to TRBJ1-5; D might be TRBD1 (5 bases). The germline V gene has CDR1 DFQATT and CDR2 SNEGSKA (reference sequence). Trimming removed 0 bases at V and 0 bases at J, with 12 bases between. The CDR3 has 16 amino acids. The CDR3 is CSARDSGGLSNQPQHF. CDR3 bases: TGCAGTGCTAGAGATAGCGGGGGTCTTAGCAATCAGCCCCAGCATTTT.

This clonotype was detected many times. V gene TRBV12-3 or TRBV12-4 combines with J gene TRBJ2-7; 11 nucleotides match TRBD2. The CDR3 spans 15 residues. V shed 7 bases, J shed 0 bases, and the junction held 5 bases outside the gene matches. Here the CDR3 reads CASTLTSGTSYEQYF. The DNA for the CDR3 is TGTGCCAGCACCCTGACTAGCGGGACCTCCTACGAGCAGTACTTC.

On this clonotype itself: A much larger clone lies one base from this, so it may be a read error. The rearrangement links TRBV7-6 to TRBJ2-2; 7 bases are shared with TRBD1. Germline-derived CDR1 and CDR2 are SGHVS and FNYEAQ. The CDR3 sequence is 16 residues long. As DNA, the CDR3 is TGTGCCAGCAGCTTAATCCGGGACAGTAACACCAGGGAGCTGTTTTTT. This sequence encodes CASSLIRDSNTRELFF.

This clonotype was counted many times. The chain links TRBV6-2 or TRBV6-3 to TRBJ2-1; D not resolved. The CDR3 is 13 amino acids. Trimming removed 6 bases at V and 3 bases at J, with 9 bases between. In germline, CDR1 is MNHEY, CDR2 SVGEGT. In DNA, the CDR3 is TGTGCCAGCAGACATCGCCACTACAATGAGCAGTTCTTC. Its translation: CASRHRHYNEQFF.

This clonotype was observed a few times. The CDR3 sequence is CASSQDSAMTGDYENTEAFF. CDR3 nucleotide sequence: TGTGCCAGCAGCCAAGATTCCGCGATGACAGGGGACTACGAAAACACTGAAGCTTTCTTT. The chain joins TRBV14 to TRBJ1-1, with 8 bases that match TRBD1. This CDR3 contains 20 residues. Trimming removed 0 bases from V and 2 bases from J; junction bases left unmatched: 17. In germline, CDR1 is SGHDN, CDR2 FVKESK.

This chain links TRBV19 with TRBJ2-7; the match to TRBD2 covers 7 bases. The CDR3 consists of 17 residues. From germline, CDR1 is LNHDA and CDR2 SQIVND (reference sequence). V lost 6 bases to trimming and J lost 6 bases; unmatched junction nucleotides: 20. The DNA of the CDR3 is TGTGCCAGTAGAGCCAACAAGCGGGAAACTGCCCCTTGCGAGCAGTACTTC. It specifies CASRANKRETAPCEQYF.